The rows below give T cell receptor beta chains drawn from one sample of a study of OX40 agonist ivuxolimab in advanced cancers. The protocol was immunoSEQ multiplex PCR, while the TCRdb copy is restricted to in-frame clones and leaves out a portion. The sample holds about 73,000 clones, just under 90% seen once. The source was CD4+ or CD8+ T cells sorted from blood, collected in a trial of the OX40 agonist ivuxolimab. These receptors came from an adult with an advanced solid tumor such as melanoma, head and neck, liver or kidney cancer. CDR3s include the opening cysteine and the closing phenylalanine or tryptophan. Fields, in order: CDR3 length, J gene, V gene, clone size, D gene, CDR3 DNA, CDR3 protein. D genes are given only for firm matches. Not all rows give a size; the values are once, few, many and, for expanded clones, a class.

15	TRBJ2-5	TRBV28	NA	NA	TGTGCCAGCAGTTTACCTCCGACGGGAGCAGAGACCCAGTACTTC	CASSLPPTGAETQYF
14	TRBJ2-7	TRBV5-1	once	NA	TGCGCCAGCAGGCCCTGGGACACCGACTACGAGCAGTACTTC	CASRPWDTDYEQYF
13	TRBJ1-1	TRBV4-1	NA	NA	TGCGCCAGCAGCCAATCCGGGTCCCTTGAAGCTTTCTTT	CASSQSGSLEAFF
13	TRBJ2-3	TRBV6-1	once	TRBD2	TGTGCCAGCGGCCAGCGGGGTGGAGATACGCAGTATTTT	CASGQRGGDTQYF
18	TRBJ1-4	TRBV6-1	NA	NA	TGTGCCAGCAGTGAAATTGTGCCTGGAGGGGCAACTAATGAAAAACTGTTTTTT	CASSEIVPGGATNEKLFF
13	TRBJ1-2	TRBV4-1	medium-sized	NA	TGCGCCAGCAGCCAAAGTCAAGACTATGGCTACACCTTC	CASSQSQDYGYTF
15	TRBJ1-1	TRBV4-2	NA	NA	TGTGCCAGCAGCCAAGTGGCGGGCTCGAACACTGAAGCTTTCTTT	CASSQVAGSNTEAFF
15	TRBJ1-1	TRBV5-1	once	TRBD1	TGCGCCAGCAGCTTGGCGGGACAGGGGGCGACTGAAGCTTTCTTT	CASSLAGQGATEAFF
19	TRBJ2-3	TRBV9	few	TRBD1	TGTGCCAGCAGCGCCCGACCATTTCCGACAGGGGTTTCGGCAGATACGCAGTATTTT	CASSARPFPTGVSADTQYF
12	TRBJ1-2	TRBV7-9	NA	NA	TGTGCCAGCAGCTGGGACGACAGGGGCTACACCTTC	CASSWDDRGYTF
15	TRBJ2-3	TRBV19	NA	TRBD1	TGTGCCAGTAGCCATTCAGGGGGCGGCACAGATACGCAGTATTTT	CASSHSGGGTDTQYF
14	TRBJ2-7	TRBV6-1	NA	NA	TGTGCCAGCAGTGAACTCGCAGTCTCCTACGAGCAGTACTTC	CASSELAVSYEQYF
18	TRBJ2-1	TRBV7-9	NA	TRBD2	TGTGCCAGCAGCGACCCAAGGGCGCTAGCGGGGGGGAACAATGAGCAGTTCTTC	CASSDPRALAGGNNEQFF
14	TRBJ2-1	TRBV19	NA	NA	TGTGCCAGTAGTATTCCTCTGAGAGACTATGAGCAGTTCTTC	CASSIPLRDYEQFF
13	TRBJ2-7	TRBV11-3	once	NA	TGTGCCAGCAGCGTCACAGGGTCCTACGAGCAGTACTTC	CASSVTGSYEQYF
12	TRBJ1-5	TRBV6-6	NA	NA	TGTGCCGCGGCGGGGGACCCTTTGGCCCAGCATTTT	CAAAGDPLAQHF
16	TRBJ2-2	TRBV9	NA	TRBD1	TGTGCCAGCACCAATGGACAGGGACCCATTAACGGGGAGCTGTTTTTT	CASTNGQGPINGELFF
15	TRBJ1-2	TRBV2	NA	TRBD1	TGTGCCAGCAGTGAAGCGCTAGGACAGGGCTATGGCTACACCTTC	CASSEALGQGYGYTF
16	TRBJ1-3	TRBV9	NA	TRBD1	TGTGCCAGCAGCACGAGGGACAGATTCTCTGGAAACACCATATATTTT	CASSTRDRFSGNTIYF
13	TRBJ2-2	TRBV10-2	once	TRBD2	TGCGCCAGTTCAGGCGGGGGAACCGGGGAGCTGTTTTTT	CASSGGGTGELFF
14	TRBJ1-1	TRBV10-3	once	NA	TGTGCCATCCAGCTGGGAAGGCTAAATTCTGAAGCTTTCTTT	CAIQLGRLNSEAFF
16	TRBJ1-2	TRBV4-1	NA	TRBD1	TGCGCCAGCAGCCAATTCTTGGTGACAGGGGGCTTTGGCTACACCTTC	CASSQFLVTGGFGYTF
12	TRBJ1-1	TRBV11-2	NA	NA	TGTGCCAGCAGCCAAGGGGGCACTGAAGCTTTCTTT	CASSQGGTEAFF
13	TRBJ2-2	TRBV5-6	NA	NA	TGTGCCAGCAGCTTCCCAAGCGCCGGGGAGCTGTTTTTT	CASSFPSAGELFF
13	TRBJ1-1	TRBV11-2	NA	NA	TGTGCCAGCAGCTTAGAACCCCCGGGAGAAGCTTTCTTT	CASSLEPPGEAFF
15	TRBJ2-1	TRBV25-1	NA	TRBD1	TGTGCCAGCAGTCCCCGGACAGGCGTCTACAATGAGCAGTTCTTC	CASSPRTGVYNEQFF
11	TRBJ2-2	TRBV18	NA	NA	TGTGCCAGCTCACCTCCGGGGGAGCTGTTTTTT	CASSPPGELFF
15	TRBJ2-5	TRBV5-1	NA	TRBD2	TGCGCCTCAGCTTGGGCGGGAGGGATACAAGAGACCCAGTACTTC	CASAWAGGIQETQYF
14	TRBJ1-3	TRBV7-9	NA	NA	TGTGCCAGCAGTCCTGGGACTTCTGGAAACACCATATATTTT	CASSPGTSGNTIYF
12	TRBJ1-2	TRBV5-1	NA	NA	TGCGCCAGCAGCCTGGAAGGGTATGGCTACACCTTC	CASSLEGYGYTF
16	TRBJ1-2	TRBV2	NA	TRBD1	TGTGCCAGCAGTGAAGCGCTTGCAGGGGGCTACTATGGCTACACCTTC	CASSEALAGGYYGYTF
14	TRBJ2-7	TRBV5-4	once	TRBD1	TGTGCCAGCAGCAGGGGACAGGGGACCTACGAGCAGTACTTC	CASSRGQGTYEQYF
14	TRBJ1-1	TRBV11-2	NA	TRBD1	TGTGCCAGCACCGGGACAGGGAAGGACACTGAAGCTTTCTTT	CASTGTGKDTEAFF
16	TRBJ2-3	TRBV5-1	NA	TRBD2	TGCGCCAGCAGCCCCCGGACTAGCGGGGGCACAGATACGCAGTATTTT	CASSPRTSGGTDTQYF
17	TRBJ1-6	TRBV15	NA	TRBD1	TGTGCCACCAGCAGAAACCCTCCGGGACAGATTAATTCACCCCTCCACTTT	CATSRNPPGQINSPLHF
15	TRBJ2-7	TRBV30	NA	NA	TGTGCCTGGAGTGTACCGGAGGGACAGACCTACGAGCAGTACTTC	CAWSVPEGQTYEQYF
12	TRBJ2-7	TRBV11-2	NA	TRBD1	TGTGCCAGCAGCTTAGGGAGACAGGGGCCCGGGTTC	CASSLGRQGPGF
12	TRBJ2-7	TRBV5-8	NA	NA	TGTGCCAGCAGCTCCCTCTCCTACGAGCAGTACTTC	CASSSLSYEQYF
12	TRBJ1-1	TRBV30	few	NA	TGTGCCTGGAGTATCGGGACGTCTGAAGCTTTCTTT	CAWSIGTSEAFF
17	TRBJ2-7	TRBV4-1	few	NA	TGCGCCAGCAGCGAACTATTTGGCCGGGACGGATCCTACGAGCAGTACTTC	CASSELFGRDGSYEQYF
16	TRBJ2-5	TRBV11-1	NA	NA	TGTGCCAGCAGCTTAAATGGAGGCGCTAGCTGGGAGACCCAGTACTTC	CASSLNGGASWETQYF
15	TRBJ2-5	TRBV2	NA	TRBD1	TGTGCCAGCAGTGAATGGACAGGGACCCAAGAGACCCAGTACTTC	CASSEWTGTQETQYF
15	TRBJ1-5	TRBV5-6	NA	NA	TGTGCCAGCAGCTTGGTTGGACCTTTTCGTCAGCCCCAGCATTTT	CASSLVGPFRQPQHF
14	TRBJ2-2	TRBV7-7	NA	TRBD2	TGTGCCAGCAGCTCCCAGGGAGGGTACGGGGAGCTGTTTTTT	CASSSQGGYGELFF
12	TRBJ2-5	TRBV13	NA	NA	TGTGCCAGCAGCCCAGGGATAGAGACCCAGTACTTC	CASSPGIETQYF
14	TRBJ1-1	TRBV19	NA	TRBD1	TGTGCCAGTACTAAACAGGGGATGAACACTGAAGCTTTCTTT	CASTKQGMNTEAFF
16	TRBJ2-1	TRBV7-2	NA	NA	TGTGCCAGCAGCTTAGGATTGCAGGGTTCATACAATGAGCAGTTCTTC	CASSLGLQGSYNEQFF
13	TRBJ1-2	TRBV7-9	once	NA	TGTGCCAGCAGCCCCGAGGGGGAGCGGGGCTACACCTTC	CASSPEGERGYTF
16	TRBJ2-7	TRBV7-9	once	NA	TGTGCCAGCAGTCCCAGTGGGGTTCCGAGCTCCTACGAGCAGTACTTC	CASSPSGVPSSYEQYF
14	TRBJ1-2	TRBV27	NA	TRBD1	TGTGCCAGCAGTGGGACAGGGGATAGCTATGGCTACACCTTC	CASSGTGDSYGYTF
14	TRBJ1-1	TRBV6-1	once	NA	TGTGCCAGCAGTGAAGTGGATCATAACACTGAAGCTTTCTTT	CASSEVDHNTEAFF
13	TRBJ1-4	TRBV4-1	NA	NA	TGCGCCAGCAGCCAAGTGGGAAATGAAAAACTGTTTTTT	CASSQVGNEKLFF
15	TRBJ1-2	TRBV7-2	NA	NA	TGTGCCAGCAGCTTAGTTGGTGGGGGGAACTATGGCTACACCTTC	CASSLVGGGNYGYTF
13	TRBJ2-1	TRBV5-4	NA	NA	TGTGCCAGCACCGGACTGTCTCTGAATGAGCAGTTCTTC	CASTGLSLNEQFF